The 23 T cell receptor beta chains below all came from one sample that was sequenced in a study of blood T cell repertoires in COVID-19. Profiling relied on immunoSEQ multiplex PCR, and the TCRdb table lists in-frame clones only, not all of them. The data show 200,000 to 250,000 clones, approximately 84% seen once. The source material was peripheral blood. The receptor source for this set is a man aged 80 or over with acute or convalescent COVID-19.

The CDR3 bases are TGTGCCAGCAGTCTCAATGACTACGGGGGACAGTTCTTC. As protein: CASSLNDYGGQFF. The chain links TRBV12-3 or TRBV12-4 to TRBJ2-1, with a weak D call TRBD2 (6 bases). V was shortened by 5 bases and J by 13 bases, with 18 bases between the two germline ends. This CDR3 has 13 amino acids.

The chain couples TRBV6-5 to TRBJ2-2; TRBD2 matches 7 bases. Germline V gene lookup returns CDR1 MNHEY and CDR2 SVGAGI. The CDR3 is 15 residues long. The ends lost 2 bases at V and 5 bases at J; junction bases unmatched: 5. Here the CDR3 reads CASSYRQGGTGELFF. In DNA, the CDR3 is TGTGCCAGCAGTTACCGCCAGGGAGGGACCGGGGAGCTGTTTTTT.

The chain couples TRBV29-1 to TRBJ1-5; no clear D gene. This CDR3 has 12 amino acids. Germline V lookup: CDR1 SQVTM, CDR2 ANQGSEA. Trimming took off 7 bases at V and 5 bases at J, with 12 bases between the two ends. In DNA, the CDR3 is TGCAGCGCTGGGTCTGACTATCAGCCCCAGCATTTT. It codes for CSAGSDYQPQHF.

This clone was counted a single time. V gene TRBV7-3 combines with J gene TRBJ2-2; 9 bases align to TRBD2. This CDR3 has 16 amino acids. CDR1 is SGHTA and CDR2 is FQGTGA in the germline V gene. Losses at the gene ends were 2 bases for V and 4 bases for J; bases not matched to a gene: 5. CDR3 sequence reads: CASSLQPSGTTGELFF. The DNA of the CDR3 is TGTGCCAGCAGCTTACAGCCTAGCGGGACCACCGGGGAGCTGTTTTTT. Using reference TRBV7-3 and TRBJ2-2 for the parts outside the CDR3, the full variable domain is GAGVSQTPSNKVTEKGKYVELRCDPISGHTALYWYRQSLGQGPEFLIYFQGTGAADDSGLPNDRFFAVRPEGSVSTLKIQRTERGDSAVYLCASSLQPSGTTGELFFGEGSRLTVL.

The chain joins TRBV12-5 to TRBJ2-3, with a tentative D call TRBD2 (7 bases). V was cut by 6 bases and J by 2 bases, with 15 bases left in between. The CDR3 extends over 15 amino acids. Germline values: CDR1 LGHNT, CDR2 FRNRAP. CDR3 nucleotides: TGTGCTAGTGGCCCCTTGGGGGGGCTCACAGATACGCAGTATTTT. This codes for CASGPLGGLTDTQYF.

V is TRBV5-1 and J is TRBJ2-2; perhaps TRBD1 as D (5 bases). This CDR3 has 18 residues. Germline lookup yields CDR1 SGHRS and CDR2 YFSETQ. Trimming stripped 2 bases from V and 4 bases from J, with 21 bases between. This CDR3 reads CASSLGQGMRGPTGELFF. CDR3 nucleotides: TGCGCCAGCAGCTTAGGTCAGGGTATGAGAGGACCCACCGGGGAGCTGTTTTTT.

V gene TRBV11-3 combines with J gene TRBJ2-1; 8 nucleotides line up with TRBD2. Germline V gives CDR1 SGHNT, CDR2 YENEEA. This CDR3 has 15 residues. V shed 0 bases, J shed 5 bases, and the junction held 3 bases outside the gene matches. Here the CDR3 DNA reads TGTGCCAGCAGCTTAGACTTCGGGAGGGACAATGAGCAGTTCTTC. Translated: CASSLDFGRDNEQFF.

The V gene is TRBV10-2, the J gene TRBJ2-7, with D perhaps TRBD1 (5 bases). V was shortened by 6 bases and J by 2 bases, with 20 bases between the two germline ends. CDR3 length: 16 residues. Germline CDR1 is WSHSY and CDR2 is SAAADI. The CDR3 coding sequence is TGCGCCAGCAGCAACAGAGTGCAGGGTCGGGCCTACGAGCAGTACTTC. Translated, it gives CASSNRVQGRAYEQYF.

The chain links TRBV6-6 to TRBJ2-5, with unresolved D. This CDR3 has 12 residues. V was clipped by 0 bases and J by 5 bases, with 4 bases between them. Looked up from germline, CDR1 is MNHNY and CDR2 is SVGAGI (reference sequence). CDR3 coding DNA: TGTGCCAGCAGTTACTCGTCGGAGACCCAGTACTTC. Its translation: CASSYSSETQYF.

V and J are TRBV27 and TRBJ2-2, with 7 bases matching TRBD2. CDR3 length equals 16 residues. V was clipped by 1 base and J by 4 bases; unmatched bases: 6. Germline CDR1 and CDR2: MNHEY and SMNVEV (reference sequence). Here the CDR3 DNA reads TGTGCCAGCAGTTTATTTGGGAGGGTGGGCACCGGGGAGCTGTTTTTT. Its translation: CASSLFGRVGTGELFF.

This clone was counted only a few times. V is TRBV7-2 and J is TRBJ1-5; TRBD1 matches at 7 bases. Trimming removed 1 base from V and 1 base from J; junction bases left unmatched: 10. CDR1 and CDR2 from the germline V gene are SGHTA and FQGNSA. The CDR3 is 18 amino acids. CDR3 loop: CASSLGWRRGQSNQPQHF. CDR3 DNA: TGTGCCAGCAGCTTAGGCTGGCGGAGGGGGCAAAGCAATCAGCCCCAGCATTTT.

The rearrangement uses TRBV11-2 and TRBJ1-1, with TRBD1 matching 7 bases. The CDR3 runs 15 residues. CDR1 is SGHAT and CDR2 is FQNNGV in the germline V gene. V lost 4 bases to trimming and J lost 1 base; unmatched junction nucleotides: 6. The CDR3 here is CASSSWTGANTEAFF. The CDR3 coding sequence is TGTGCCAGCAGCTCCTGGACAGGAGCGAACACTGAAGCTTTCTTT.

This chain connects TRBV19 to TRBJ1-1; perhaps TRBD1 as D (5 bases). V lost 9 bases and J 0 bases, leaving 14 bases between the germline ends. This CDR3 has 14 residues. Germline lookup yields CDR1 LNHDA and CDR2 SQIVND (reference sequence). The CDR3 reads CASKRQSLNTEAFF. The CDR3 DNA reads as TGTGCCAGCAAGAGACAGTCCCTGAACACTGAAGCTTTCTTT.

The rearrangement links TRBV18 to TRBJ1-4; D perhaps matches TRBD1 (5 bases). The V and J ends lost 0 bases and 7 bases respectively, with 12 bases between them. In germline, CDR1 is KGHSH, CDR2 LQKENI. This CDR3 spans 15 amino acids. This CDR3 is CASSPPGALGEKLFF. CDR3 coding DNA: TGTGCCAGCTCACCACCTGGGGCGCTCGGTGAAAAACTGTTTTTT.

About this clone itself: Other DNA sequences of this sample code for an identical CDR3. This chain joins TRBV9 and TRBJ1-3, with D uncertain. The CDR3 extends over 13 amino acids. V lost 2 bases to trimming and J lost 3 bases, with 6 bases between them. Germline V gene data show CDR1 as SGDLS and CDR2 as YYNGEE. CDR3 sequence (DNA): TGTGCCAGCAGCGTGAGGGTTGGAAACACCATATATTTT. The encoded protein is CASSVRVGNTIYF. The full variable domain, in which reference TRBV9 and TRBJ1-3 provide the parts outside the CDR3, is DSGVTQTPKHLITATGQRVTLRCSPRSGDLSVYWYQQSLDQGLQFLIQYYNGEERAKGNILERFSAQQFPDLHSELNLSSLELGDSALYFCASSVRVGNTIYFGEGSWLTVV.

This clone was detected a few times. The chain employs TRBV18 and TRBJ2-7, with 7 positions matching TRBD1. Germline lookup yields CDR1 KGHSH and CDR2 LQKENI. V lost 1 base and J lost 3; bases outside the gene matches: 3. The CDR3 totals 14 residues. This CDR3 is CASSPRAGGYEQYV. The CDR3, as DNA: TGTGCCAGCTCACCACGTGCAGGGGGCTACGAGCAGTACGTC.

V is TRBV3-1 (or the pseudogene TRBV3-2) and J is TRBJ1-1; D not resolved. The germline CDR1 and CDR2 sequences are LGHDT and YNNKEL (reference sequence). V lost 5 bases and J 1 base, leaving 11 bases between the germline ends. The CDR3 is 14 residues long. The CDR3 is CASSGLLGNTEAFF. The CDR3 DNA is TGTGCCAGCAGCGGGCTCTTGGGGAACACTGAAGCTTTCTTT.

A single count supports this clone. J is TRBJ2-3 and V is TRBV27, with TRBD2 as a possible D gene (6 bases). V gave up 6 bases and J gave up 0 bases, with 16 bases separating them. Germline CDR1 is MNHEY and CDR2 is SMNVEV (reference sequence). The CDR3 is 16 amino acids. CDR3 bases: TGTGCCAGCAGACTAAGACTAGAATCTAGCACAGATACGCAGTATTTT. This codes for CASRLRLESSTDTQYF.

The rearrangement joins TRBV6-5 to TRBJ2-7, with TRBD2 matching over 9 bases. V lost 6 bases to trimming and J lost 7 bases; unmatched junction nucleotides: 7. CDR3 size: 13 residues. Germline lookup yields CDR1 MNHEY and CDR2 SVGAGI. The CDR3, as DNA: TGTGCCAGCAGCTCTAGCGGGGTCGGGGAGCAGTACTTC. Residues: CASSSSGVGEQYF.

The CDR3 nucleotides read TGTGCCAGTAGTATAGAACTAGCGGATACAGATACGCAGTATTTT. Amino acids: CASSIELADTDTQYF. J is TRBJ2-3 and V is TRBV19, with 8 bases that match TRBD2. CDR1 is LNHDA, CDR2 SQIVND, per germline (reference sequence). The CDR3 contains 15 residues. Trimming removed 0 bases from V and 3 bases from J; junction bases left unmatched: 2.

The chain links TRBV18 to TRBJ2-7, with 7 bases fitting TRBD2. The junction had 11 bases not matched to a gene; V was cut back by 4 bases and J by 5 bases. Germline loops: CDR1 KGHSH, CDR2 LQKENI. This CDR3 contains 15 residues. The CDR3 nucleotides are TGTGCCAGCTCACTCGTTACTAGCGTCGTTGACGAGCAGTACTTC. Translating it yields CASSLVTSVVDEQYF.

This chain joins TRBV6-5 and TRBJ2-7; 9 bases align to TRBD2. This CDR3 region has 16 residues. Germline CDR1 is MNHEY and CDR2 is SVGAGI. Trimming cost V 2 bases and J 1 base; bases outside gene matches: 6. Written as DNA, the CDR3 is TGTGCCAGCAGTTACGGAACTAGCGGGTTTTCCTACGAGCAGTACTTC. As protein: CASSYGTSGFSYEQYF.

Written as DNA, the CDR3 is TGCGCCAGCAGGGTACTAGCGGGTCAGCATACGCAGTATTTT. Translated, it gives CASRVLAGQHTQYF. The chain employs TRBV5-1 and TRBJ2-3; 9 bases map to TRBD2. Germline V lookup: CDR1 SGHRS, CDR2 YFSETQ. The CDR3 consists of 14 residues. Losses at the gene ends were 5 bases for V and 7 bases for J; bases not matched to a gene: 8.